Listed here are 13 T cell receptor beta chains from one sample, sequenced in a study of molecular identifiers for immune sequencing clone quantification. One entry per CDR3 protein results from TCRdb running MiXCR on the PCR reads. The sample carries about 320,000 distinct CDR3 sequences, roughly 23% recorded once. Input material: naive CD8+ T cells from blood, with Jurkat cell RNA spiked in. Subset: FACS-sorted CD8+CD4-CCR7+CD45RA+ naive T cells. Source of these receptors: a human donor in good health. Some libraries in this study had Jurkat cell RNA spiked in.

J is TRBJ2-5 and V is TRBV13, with D possibly TRBD2 on 5 matching bases. Germline V gives CDR1 PRHDT, CDR2 FYEKMQ (reference sequence). CDR3 size: 14 residues. V was clipped by 1 base and J by 2 bases, with 8 bases between them. The chain's CDR3 is CASSLDEGQETQYF. The CDR3 DNA sequence: TGTGCCAGCAGCTTAGATGAGGGACAAGAGACCCAGTACTTC.

Only a few counts were recorded for this clonotype. The chain recombines TRBV6-4 with TRBJ1-5, with TRBD1 as a possible D gene (5 bases). V dropped 6 bases and J dropped 4 bases, with 10 bases sitting between them. The CDR3 is 13 residues long. Per germline, CDR1 MRHNA and CDR2 SNTAGT. CDR3 residues: CASSRDPNQPQHF. The CDR3 DNA is TGTGCCAGCAGCAGGGACCCAAATCAGCCCCAGCATTTT.

In the case of this clonotype: This may come from a read error, since a much larger clone is one base off. The chain combines TRBV29-1 with TRBJ2-7; the D gene could be TRBD1 or TRBD2 (6 bases each). Trimming left V 2 bases short and J 0 bases short, with 17 bases between. This CDR3 spans 16 amino acids. Germline V CDR1 and CDR2: SQVTM, ANQGSEA. The CDR3: CSVERGAGGSSYEQYF. CDR3 sequence (DNA): TGCAGCGTTGAAAGGGGGGCTGGGGGAAGCTCCTACGAGCAGTACTTC.

With regard to this clonotype: A much bigger clone sits one base away, suggesting this may be a read error. The V call is TRBV20-1, the J call TRBJ2-7; the D gene is possibly TRBD1 (6 bases). The CDR3 consists of 14 residues. From germline, CDR1 is DFQATT and CDR2 SNEGSKA (reference sequence). The chain's CDR3 is CSANRPGHSYGQYF. The CDR3, as DNA: TGCAGTGCTAACAGACCGGGACACTCCTACGGGCAGTACTTC.

This clonotype was counted ten times or more. The chain joins TRBV6-2 or TRBV6-3 to TRBJ2-7, with D tentatively TRBD1 (5 bases). This CDR3 has 14 amino acids. Trimming took off 1 base at V and 2 bases at J, with 9 bases between the two ends. Per the germline V gene, CDR1 is MNHEY and CDR2 is SVGEGT. The CDR3 reads CASSYFQGAYEQYF. CDR3 sequence (DNA): TGTGCCAGCAGTTACTTTCAGGGCGCCTACGAGCAGTACTTC.

V is TRBV12-3 or TRBV12-4 and J is TRBJ2-5; D ambiguous. The CDR3 totals 11 residues. Trimming removed 6 bases from V and 7 bases from J, with 9 bases in between. Here the CDR3 reads CASRSLGTQYF. CDR3 DNA sequence: TGTGCCAGCAGGAGCCTTGGGACCCAGTACTTC.

The chain has TRBV12-3 or TRBV12-4 and TRBJ2-3; 9 bases are a match to TRBD2. V lost 5 bases, J lost 4 bases, and 10 bases stayed unmatched. There are 16 residues in the CDR3. Here the CDR3 reads CASSQGTSRFADTQYF. CDR3 DNA sequence: TGTGCCAGCAGTCAGGGGACTAGCCGTTTCGCAGATACGCAGTATTTT.

This chain joins TRBV20-1 and TRBJ2-3, with D possibly TRBD2 on 7 matching bases. The CDR3 totals 14 residues. Per germline, CDR1 DFQATT and CDR2 SNEGSKA (reference sequence). Trimming left V 8 bases short and J 7 bases short, with 22 bases between. CDR3 residues: CSQVVGGGVNTQYF. The CDR3 DNA sequence: TGCAGTCAAGTTGTAGGGGGGGGGGTGAATACGCAGTATTTT.

Ten or more counts support this clonotype. V is TRBV27 and J is TRBJ2-7, with TRBD1 identical over 7 bases. In germline, CDR1 is MNHEY, CDR2 SMNVEV (reference sequence). The CDR3 consists of 15 residues. V lost 8 bases and J lost 0; bases outside the gene matches: 10. CDR3 coding DNA: TGTGCCAGCGGCCAGACAGGGTCCCTCTCCTACGAGCAGTACTTC. Translated: CASGQTGSLSYEQYF.

For this clonotype: This clone may be a read error of a much larger clone one base away. The CDR3 DNA reads TGTGCCAGCTGTACCGATCGCCAAGAGGCCCAGTACTTC. This codes for CASCTDRQEAQYF. This chain connects TRBV6-5 to TRBJ2-5; D uncertain. Germline V gene lookup returns CDR1 MNHEY and CDR2 SVGAGI. The CDR3 is 13 amino acids.

This clonotype was seen at least ten times. The gene calls are TRBV27 and TRBJ2-5; no firm D call. Germline loops: CDR1 MNHEY, CDR2 SMNVEV (reference sequence). The CDR3 spans 13 residues. V gave up 6 bases and J gave up 0 bases, with 8 bases separating them. DNA for the CDR3: TGTGCCAGCAGCCTTATATACCAAGAGACCCAGTACTTC. Encoded protein: CASSLIYQETQYF.

This clonotype was recorded at least ten times. This chain links TRBV7-9 with TRBJ1-2; D perhaps matches TRBD1 (6 bases). Germline V gene data show CDR1 as SEHNR and CDR2 as FQNEAQ (reference sequence). The CDR3 contains 16 residues. Trimming removed 5 bases at V and 4 bases at J, with 20 bases between. CDR3 coding DNA: TGTGCCAGCAGCCACATTGGGGGGGCGCGGAGCTATGGCTACACCTTC. It translates to CASSHIGGARSYGYTF.

This clonotype was found many times. This rearrangement joins TRBV5-1 to TRBJ2-3; perhaps TRBD1 as D (6 bases). Trimming took off 4 bases at V and 5 bases at J, with 14 bases between the two ends. This CDR3 is built from 14 residues. CDR1 is SGHRS and CDR2 is YFSETQ in the germline V gene. The CDR3 DNA sequence: TGCGCCAGCAGCCTGGATAAGGGGGTAGATACGCAGTATTTT. This translates into CASSLDKGVDTQYF.